Below, one T cell receptor (beta chain) is given with its context. Reverse transcription of about 0.45 to 1 ug RNA used random hexamers. TCRdb re-called the immunoSEQ multiplex PCR reads through MiXCR, storing one row per CDR3 protein. In the table there are a few hundred thousand distinct CDR3 sequences, 95% of which are singletons. The sample is drawn from a study of CD8 T cells in Susac syndrome. Germline CDR1 reads MNHEY; CDR2 reads SMNVEV (reference sequence). Trimming took 2 bases from V and 3 from J; bases not matched to a gene: 6. CDR3 length equals 16 residues. The sequence was collected from a human donor with multiple sclerosis. The specimen sequenced was CD4+ T cells from PBMCs. The chain uses TRBV27 and TRBJ2-1; 8 bases agree with TRBD2. The CDR3 nucleotides are TGTGCCAGCAGTTTACCAGCGGGAGTAGGCTACAATGAGCAGTTCTTC. Protein: CASSLPAGVGYNEQFF.